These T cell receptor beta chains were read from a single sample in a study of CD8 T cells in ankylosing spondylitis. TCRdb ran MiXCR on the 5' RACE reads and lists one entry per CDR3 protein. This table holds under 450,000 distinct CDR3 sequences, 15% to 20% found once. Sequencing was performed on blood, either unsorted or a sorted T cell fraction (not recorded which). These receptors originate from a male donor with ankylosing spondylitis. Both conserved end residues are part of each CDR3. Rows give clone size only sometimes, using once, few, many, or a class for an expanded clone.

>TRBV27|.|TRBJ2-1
CASSSSVFSGRINEQFF
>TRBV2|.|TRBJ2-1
CASMMTGARSEQFF
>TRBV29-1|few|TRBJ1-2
CSVDGQGDYGYTF
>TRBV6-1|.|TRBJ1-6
CASSEAVGGYNSPLHF
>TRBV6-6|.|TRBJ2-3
CASRESSTQYF
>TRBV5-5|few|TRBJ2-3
CASTGPGRGTDTQYF
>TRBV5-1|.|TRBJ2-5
CASSLEQGQVETQYF
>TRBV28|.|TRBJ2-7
CASSFPGQIYEQYF
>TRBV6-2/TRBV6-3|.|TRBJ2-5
CASSYGGSSKETQYF
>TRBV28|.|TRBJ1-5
CASSPGQGGTWAQHF
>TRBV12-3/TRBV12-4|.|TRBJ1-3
CASRGPWDGNTIYF
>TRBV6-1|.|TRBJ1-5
CASSERGQGATHQPQHF
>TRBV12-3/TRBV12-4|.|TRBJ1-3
CASSLFRAGNTIYF
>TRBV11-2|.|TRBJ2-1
CASSNRVFRSYNEQFF
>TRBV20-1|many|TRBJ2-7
CSAGSGGSSYEQYF
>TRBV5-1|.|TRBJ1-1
CASSLSGSGTEAFF
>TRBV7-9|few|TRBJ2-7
CASSLWPSLVGEQYF
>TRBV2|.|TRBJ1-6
CASSGAGGQGYSPLHF
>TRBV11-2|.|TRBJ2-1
CASSAFGRKRVDEQFF
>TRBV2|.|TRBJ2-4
CASSGTGGDIQYF
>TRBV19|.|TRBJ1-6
CASSTPGVSPLHF